This T cell receptor (beta chain) originates from a study of STAT3 mutations in large granular lymphocyte leukemia. On the study more broadly: Among longitudinally sequenced T-LGLL patients, roughly half had canonical activating STAT3 mutations detected. The study's findings and limits: Every T-LGLL patient had at least one immunodominant TCRbeta clonotype.

This clone has just a few counts. Its specificity is unknown. Measured with immunoSEQ multiplex PCR; TCRdb has only the in-frame clones, and not every one. The sample holds over 10,000 clones, approximately 80% seen once. The ends were cut back, 0 bases at V and 0 bases at J, with 8 bases in the middle. Germline V gene data show CDR1 as SGHRS and CDR2 as YFSETQ. CDR3 length: 15 amino acids. The chain links TRBV5-1 to TRBJ2-3; the D gene is possibly TRBD2 (6 bases). Sequenced input: peripheral blood mononuclear cells. This sequence originates from a man in his fifties or sixties with T-cell large granular lymphocyte leukemia. Some clones in this sample may be carry-over from other donors' samples. The CDR3 loop reads CASSLEGTSTDTQYF. The CDR3 DNA reads as TGCGCCAGCAGCTTGGAGGGGACTAGCACAGATACGCAGTATTTT.